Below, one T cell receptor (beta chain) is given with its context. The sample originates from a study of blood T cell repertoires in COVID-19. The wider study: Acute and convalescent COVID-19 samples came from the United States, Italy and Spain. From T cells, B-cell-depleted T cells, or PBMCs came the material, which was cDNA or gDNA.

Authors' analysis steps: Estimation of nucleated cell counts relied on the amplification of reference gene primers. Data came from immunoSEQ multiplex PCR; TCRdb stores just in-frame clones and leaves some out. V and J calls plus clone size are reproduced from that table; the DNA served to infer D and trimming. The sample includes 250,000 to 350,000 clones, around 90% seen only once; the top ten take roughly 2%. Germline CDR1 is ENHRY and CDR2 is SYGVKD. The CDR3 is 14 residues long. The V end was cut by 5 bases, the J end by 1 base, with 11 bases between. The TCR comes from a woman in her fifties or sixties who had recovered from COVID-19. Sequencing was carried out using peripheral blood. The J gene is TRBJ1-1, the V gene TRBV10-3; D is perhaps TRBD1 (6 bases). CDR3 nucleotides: TGTGCCATCAGTTGGCAACAGGGGAACACTGAAGCTTTCTTT. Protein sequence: CAISWQQGNTEAFF.